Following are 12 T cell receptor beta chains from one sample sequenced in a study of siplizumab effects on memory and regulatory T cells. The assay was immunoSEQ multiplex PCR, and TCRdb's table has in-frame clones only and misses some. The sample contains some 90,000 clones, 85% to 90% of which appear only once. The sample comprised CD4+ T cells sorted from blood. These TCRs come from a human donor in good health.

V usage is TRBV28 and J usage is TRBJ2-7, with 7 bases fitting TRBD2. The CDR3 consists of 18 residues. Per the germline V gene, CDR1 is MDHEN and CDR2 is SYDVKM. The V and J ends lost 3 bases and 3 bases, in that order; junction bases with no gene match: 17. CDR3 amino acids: CASSFPALRAGDLYEQYF. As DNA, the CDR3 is TGTGCCAGCAGTTTTCCCGCCCTCCGTGCGGGAGATCTCTACGAGCAGTACTTC.

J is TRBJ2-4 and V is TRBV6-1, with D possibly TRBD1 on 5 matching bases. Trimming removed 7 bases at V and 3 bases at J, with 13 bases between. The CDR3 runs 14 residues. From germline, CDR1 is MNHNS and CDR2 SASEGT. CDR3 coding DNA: TGTGCCAGCACCGAACAGGTACTCAAAAACATTCAGTACTTC. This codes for CASTEQVLKNIQYF.

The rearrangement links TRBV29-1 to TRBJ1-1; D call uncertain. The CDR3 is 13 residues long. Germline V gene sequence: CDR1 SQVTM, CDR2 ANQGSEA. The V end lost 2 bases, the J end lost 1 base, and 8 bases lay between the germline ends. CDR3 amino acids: CSVEYSRNTEAFF. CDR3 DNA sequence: TGCAGCGTTGAATATTCCAGGAACACTGAAGCTTTCTTT.

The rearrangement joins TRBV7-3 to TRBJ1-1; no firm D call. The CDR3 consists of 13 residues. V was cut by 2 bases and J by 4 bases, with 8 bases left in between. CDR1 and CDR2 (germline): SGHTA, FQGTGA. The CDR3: CASSLWQTTEAFF. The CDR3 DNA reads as TGTGCCAGCAGCTTATGGCAGACCACTGAAGCTTTCTTT.

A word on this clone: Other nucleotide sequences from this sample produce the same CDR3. The CDR3 is CASSLGTLNEKLFF. The CDR3 DNA follows: TGTGCCAGCAGTTTAGGCACCTTAAATGAAAAACTGTTTTTT. The chain combines TRBV28 with TRBJ1-4; D not resolved. Trimming left V 2 bases short and J 5 bases short, with 9 bases between. Germline lookup yields CDR1 MDHEN and CDR2 SYDVKM. The CDR3 has 14 amino acids. Using reference TRBV28 and TRBJ1-4 for the parts outside the CDR3, the full variable domain is DVKVTQSSRYLVKRTGEKVFLECVQDMDHENMFWYRQDPGLGLRLIYFSYDVKMKEKGDIPEGYSVSREKKERFSLILESASTNQTSMYLCASSLGTLNEKLFFGSGTQLSVL.

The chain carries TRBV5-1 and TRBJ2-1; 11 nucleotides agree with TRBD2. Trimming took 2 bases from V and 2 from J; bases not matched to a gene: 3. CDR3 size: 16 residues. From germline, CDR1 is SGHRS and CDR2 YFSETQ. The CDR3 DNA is TGCGCCAGCAGCTTAGTAGCGGGAGGGGCCTACAATGAGCAGTTCTTC. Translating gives CASSLVAGGAYNEQFF.

CDR3 sequence (DNA): TGTGCCAGCAGCTTACACAGGGATAACACTGAAGCTTTCTTT. Residues: CASSLHRDNTEAFF. This rearrangement joins TRBV7-9 to TRBJ1-1, with D possibly being TRBD1 (6 bases). Germline V lookup: CDR1 SEHNR, CDR2 FQNEAQ (reference sequence). Trimming left V 2 bases short and J 2 bases short, with 9 bases between. This CDR3 is 14 amino acids long.

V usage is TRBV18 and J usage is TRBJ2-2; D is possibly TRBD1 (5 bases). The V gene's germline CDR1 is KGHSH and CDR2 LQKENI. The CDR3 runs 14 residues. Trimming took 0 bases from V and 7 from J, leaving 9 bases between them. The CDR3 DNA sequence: TGTGCCAGCTCACCACCGTCAGGGATCGGGGAGCTGTTTTTT. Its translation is CASSPPSGIGELFF.

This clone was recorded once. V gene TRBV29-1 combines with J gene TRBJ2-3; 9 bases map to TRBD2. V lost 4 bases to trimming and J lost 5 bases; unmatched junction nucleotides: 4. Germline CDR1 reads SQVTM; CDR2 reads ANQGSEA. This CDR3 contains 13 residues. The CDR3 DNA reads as TGCAGCGTTGGCCGCGGGAGGGGAGATACGCAGTATTTT. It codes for CSVGRGRGDTQYF.

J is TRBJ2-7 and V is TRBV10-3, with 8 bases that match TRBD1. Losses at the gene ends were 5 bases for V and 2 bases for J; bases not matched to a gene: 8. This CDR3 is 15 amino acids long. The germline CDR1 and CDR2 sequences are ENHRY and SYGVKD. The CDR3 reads CAISQARGQAYEQYF. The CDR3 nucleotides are TGTGCCATCAGTCAGGCCAGGGGGCAGGCCTACGAGCAGTACTTC.

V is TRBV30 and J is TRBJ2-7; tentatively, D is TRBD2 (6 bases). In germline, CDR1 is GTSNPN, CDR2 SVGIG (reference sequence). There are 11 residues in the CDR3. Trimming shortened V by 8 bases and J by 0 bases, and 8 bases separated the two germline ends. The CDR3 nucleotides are TGTGCCCTCGGGGGCTCCTACGAGCAGTACTTC. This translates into CALGGSYEQYF.

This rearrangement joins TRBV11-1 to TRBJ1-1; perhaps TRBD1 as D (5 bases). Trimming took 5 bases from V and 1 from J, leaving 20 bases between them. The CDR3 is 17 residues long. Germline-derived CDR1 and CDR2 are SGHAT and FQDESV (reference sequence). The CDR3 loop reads CASSKGPGHVGNTEAFF. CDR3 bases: TGTGCCAGCAGCAAGGGACCCGGACATGTCGGGAACACTGAAGCTTTCTTT.